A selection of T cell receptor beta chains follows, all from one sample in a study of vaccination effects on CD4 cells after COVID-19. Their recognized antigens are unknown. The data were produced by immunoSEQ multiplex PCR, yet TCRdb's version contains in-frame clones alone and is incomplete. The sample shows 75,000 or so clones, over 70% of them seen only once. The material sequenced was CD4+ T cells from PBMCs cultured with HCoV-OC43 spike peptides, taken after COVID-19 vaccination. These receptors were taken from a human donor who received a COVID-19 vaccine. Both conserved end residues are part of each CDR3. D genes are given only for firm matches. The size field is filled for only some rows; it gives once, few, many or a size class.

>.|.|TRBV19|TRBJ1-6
CASSISRINSPLHF
TGTGCCAGTAGTATTAGCCGCATTAATTCACCCCTCCACTTT
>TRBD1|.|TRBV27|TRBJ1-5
CASSPAAGGFQPQHF
TGTGCCAGCAGTCCCGCGGCAGGGGGCTTTCAGCCCCAGCATTTT
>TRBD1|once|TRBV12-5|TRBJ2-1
CASGPSGTGGYEQFF
TGTGCTAGTGGCCCCTCCGGGACAGGGGGCTATGAGCAGTTCTTC
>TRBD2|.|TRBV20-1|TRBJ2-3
CSASSSGGTDTQYF
TGCAGTGCTAGTTCCAGCGGGGGAACAGATACGCAGTATTTT
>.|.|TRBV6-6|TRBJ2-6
CASSYPQSSGANVLTF
TGTGCCAGCAGTTACCCCCAAAGCTCTGGGGCCAACGTCCTGACTTTC
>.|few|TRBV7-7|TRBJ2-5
CASSLSGLQETQYF
TGTGCCAGCAGCTTATCGGGACTTCAAGAGACCCAGTACTTC
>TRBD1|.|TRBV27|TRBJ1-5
CASSVGQGNQPQHF
TGTGCCAGCAGTGTGGGACAGGGTAATCAGCCCCAGCATTTT
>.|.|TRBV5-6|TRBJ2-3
CASTFGGSTDTQYF
TGTGCCAGCACCTTTGGGGGGAGCACAGATACGCAGTATTTT
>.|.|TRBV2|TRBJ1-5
CASSPRWSNQPQHF
TGTGCCAGCAGTCCTAGGTGGAGCAATCAGCCCCAGCATTTT
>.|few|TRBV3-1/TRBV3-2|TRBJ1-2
CASSLRVSNYGYTF
TGTGCCAGCAGCCTCCGGGTCTCGAACTATGGCTACACCTTC
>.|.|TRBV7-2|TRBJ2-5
CASSQSGETQYF
TGTGCCAGCAGCCAGTCAGGAGAGACCCAGTACTTC
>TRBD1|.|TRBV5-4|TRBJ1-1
CASSRTGGTEAFF
TGTGCCAGCAGCCGTACAGGGGGCACTGAAGCTTTCTTT
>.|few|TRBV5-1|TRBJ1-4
CASSLSGATNEKLFF
TGCGCCAGCAGCTTATCGGGTGCAACTAATGAAAAACTGTTTTTT
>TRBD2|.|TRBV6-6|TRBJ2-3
CASEAGAGGDTQYF
TGTGCCAGCGAAGCGGGGGCGGGGGGAGATACGCAGTATTTT
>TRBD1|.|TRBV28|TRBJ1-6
CASSSDRGRVLYSPLHF
TGTGCCAGCAGTTCGGACAGGGGGCGCGTATTGTATTCACCCCTCCACTTT
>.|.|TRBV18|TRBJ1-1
CASSPSGGDTEAFF
TGTGCCAGCTCACCAAGCGGGGGAGACACTGAAGCTTTCTTT
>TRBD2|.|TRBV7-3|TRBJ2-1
CASSSGRASNEQFF
TGTGCCAGCAGCTCAGGGAGGGCAAGCAATGAGCAGTTCTTC
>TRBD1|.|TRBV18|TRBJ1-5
CASSPPGTGNQPQHF
TGTGCCAGCTCACCACCGGGGACAGGAAATCAGCCCCAGCATTTT
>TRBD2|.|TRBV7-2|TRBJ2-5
CASSFGGLAGGVQETQYF
TGTGCCAGCAGCTTTGGGGGACTAGCGGGGGGTGTTCAAGAGACCCAGTACTTC
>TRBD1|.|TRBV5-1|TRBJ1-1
CASSLVGGRATEAFF
TGCGCCAGCAGCTTGGTAGGGGGCCGGGCCACTGAAGCTTTCTTT
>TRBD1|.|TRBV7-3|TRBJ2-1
CASSLRQGAGINEQFF
TGTGCCAGCAGCTTAAGGCAGGGGGCGGGCATCAATGAGCAGTTCTTC
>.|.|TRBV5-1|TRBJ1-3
CASSASGQSSGNTIYF
TGCGCCAGCAGCGCGTCAGGCCAGAGCTCTGGAAACACCATATATTTT
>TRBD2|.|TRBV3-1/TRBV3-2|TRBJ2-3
CASSQLFSGGRGDTQYF
TGTGCCAGCAGCCAACTTTTCAGCGGGGGGCGGGGAGATACGCAGTATTTT
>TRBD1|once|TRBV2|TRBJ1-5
CASSMLGTGGRSDSNQPQHF
TGTGCCAGCAGCATGCTCGGGACAGGGGGCCGATCCGATAGCAATCAGCCCCAGCATTTT
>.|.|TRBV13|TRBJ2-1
CASSLDYVNEQFF
TGTGCCAGCAGCTTAGATTATGTGAATGAGCAGTTCTTC
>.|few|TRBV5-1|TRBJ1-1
CASSRGSNTEAFF
TGCGCCAGCAGTAGGGGATCAAACACTGAAGCTTTCTTT
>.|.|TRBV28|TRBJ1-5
CASSPGGLYSNQPQHF
TGTGCCAGCAGCCCCGGGGGGCTTTATAGCAATCAGCCCCAGCATTTT
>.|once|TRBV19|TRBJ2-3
CASSSGLGASTDTQYF
TGTGCCAGTAGTTCAGGCTTGGGGGCTTCCACAGATACGCAGTATTTT
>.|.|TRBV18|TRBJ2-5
CASSPGQGRETQYF
TGTGCCAGCTCACCAGGACAAGGACGAGAGACCCAGTACTTC
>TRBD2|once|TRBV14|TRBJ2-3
CASSPERGVGDTQYF
TGTGCCAGCAGCCCCGAGCGGGGGGTCGGAGATACGCAGTATTTT
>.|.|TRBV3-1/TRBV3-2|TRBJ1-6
CASSQESAGRGFYSPLHF
TGTGCCAGCAGCCAAGAATCCGCAGGGCGAGGTTTTTATTCACCCCTCCACTTT
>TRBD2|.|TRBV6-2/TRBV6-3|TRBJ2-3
CASSDPGLAIDTQYF
TGTGCCAGCAGTGATCCGGGACTAGCGATAGATACGCAGTATTTT
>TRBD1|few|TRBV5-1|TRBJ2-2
CASSLGQDTGELFF
TGCGCCAGCAGCCTAGGACAGGACACCGGGGAGCTGTTTTTT
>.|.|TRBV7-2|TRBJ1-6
CASSLGGSSYNSPLHF
TGTGCCAGCAGCTTAGGGGGGAGCTCCTATAATTCACCCCTCCACTTT
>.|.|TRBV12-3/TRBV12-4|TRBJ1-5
CASSLFGDQPQHF
TGTGCCAGCAGTTTATTCGGGGATCAGCCCCAGCATTTT
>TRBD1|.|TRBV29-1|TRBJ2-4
CSVSGQGQKNIQYF
TGCAGCGTTTCAGGACAGGGGCAAAAAAACATTCAGTACTTC
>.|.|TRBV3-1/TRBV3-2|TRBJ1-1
CASSQGEGRSGEAFF
TGTGCCAGCAGCCAAGGGGAGGGGAGATCAGGTGAAGCTTTCTTT
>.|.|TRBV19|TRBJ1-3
CASSPDSGGNTIYF
TGTGCCAGTAGTCCAGACAGCGGTGGAAACACCATATATTTT
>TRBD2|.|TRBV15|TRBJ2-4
CATSSSGGIQYF
TGTGCCACCAGCAGTAGCGGGGGCATTCAGTACTTC
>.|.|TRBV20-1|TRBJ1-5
CSANDQPQHF
TGCAGTGCAAATGATCAGCCCCAGCATTTT
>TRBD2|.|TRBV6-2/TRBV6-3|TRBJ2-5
CASSYRGGGLPETQYF
TGTGCCAGCAGTTACCGAGGCGGGGGGCTTCCGGAGACCCAGTACTTC
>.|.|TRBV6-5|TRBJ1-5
CASVESNQPQHF
TGTGCCAGCGTGGAAAGCAATCAGCCCCAGCATTTT
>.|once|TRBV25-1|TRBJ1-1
CASSSTGNTEAFF
TGTGCCAGCAGTTCCACAGGGAACACTGAAGCTTTCTTT
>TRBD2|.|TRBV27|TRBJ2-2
CASSSGLGGHTGELFF
TGTGCCAGCAGTTCCGGTTTGGGAGGGCACACCGGGGAGCTGTTTTTT
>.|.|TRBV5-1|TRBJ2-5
CASSLARYIQETQYF
TGCGCCAGCAGCTTGGCCAGATACATCCAAGAGACCCAGTACTTC
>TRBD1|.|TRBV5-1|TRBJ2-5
CASRDRGGNEETQYF
TGCGCCAGCCGGGACAGGGGTGGTAATGAGGAGACCCAGTACTTC